This section outlines one TCR beta chain sequence together with its context. The sample is drawn from a study of blood T cell repertoires in COVID-19. For the study at large: Acute and convalescent COVID-19 specimens originated in the United States, Italy and Spain. PBMCs, B-cell-depleted T cells, or T cells were the source of the cDNA or gDNA that made up the material.

Source study methods: For nucleated cells, counts were estimated from reference gene primer amplification. Profiling relied on immunoSEQ multiplex PCR, and the TCRdb table lists in-frame clones only, not all of them. From that table come the V and J calls and clone size; the DNA was used to work out D and trimming. This sample has 150,000 to 200,000 clones, with approximately 92% found just once. Germline V gives CDR1 GTSNPN, CDR2 SVGIG (reference sequence). This CDR3 has 14 residues. V gave up 2 bases and J gave up 2 bases, with 12 bases separating them. The chain couples TRBV30 to TRBJ1-1, with D possibly matching TRBD1 (5 bases). This TCR was sampled from a woman aged 50 to 60 with acute or convalescent COVID-19. The sample taken for sequencing was peripheral blood. The CDR3 protein is CAWSPRTLNTEAFF. CDR3 coding DNA: TGTGCCTGGAGTCCAAGGACACTCAACACTGAAGCTTTCTTT.